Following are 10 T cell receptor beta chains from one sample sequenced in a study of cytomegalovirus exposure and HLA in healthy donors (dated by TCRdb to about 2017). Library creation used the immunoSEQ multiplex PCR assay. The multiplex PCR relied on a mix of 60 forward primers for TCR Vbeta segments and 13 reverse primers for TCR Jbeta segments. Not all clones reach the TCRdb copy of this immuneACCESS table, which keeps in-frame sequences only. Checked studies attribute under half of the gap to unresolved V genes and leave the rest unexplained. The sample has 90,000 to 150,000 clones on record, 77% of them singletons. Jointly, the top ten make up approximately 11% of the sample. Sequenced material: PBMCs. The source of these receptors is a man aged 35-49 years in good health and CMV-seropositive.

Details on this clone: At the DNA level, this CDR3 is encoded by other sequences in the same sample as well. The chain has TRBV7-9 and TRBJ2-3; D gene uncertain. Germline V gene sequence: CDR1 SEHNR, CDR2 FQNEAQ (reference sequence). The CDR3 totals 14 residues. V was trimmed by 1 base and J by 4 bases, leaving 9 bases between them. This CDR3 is CASSLVVSSDTQYF. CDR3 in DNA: TGTGCCAGCAGCTTAGTTGTTTCCTCAGATACGCAGTATTTT.

For the CDR3, the DNA is TGTGCCAGCAGCTTACGGCCCGACAGGGTTTTAGGCAATCAGCCCCAGCATTTT. It encodes CASSLRPDRVLGNQPQHF. The rearrangement uses TRBV7-2 and TRBJ1-5; 7 bases are shared with TRBD1. Losses at the gene ends were 2 bases for V and 2 bases for J; bases not matched to a gene: 12. CDR1 is SGHTA, CDR2 FQGNSA, per germline. The CDR3 runs to 18 residues.

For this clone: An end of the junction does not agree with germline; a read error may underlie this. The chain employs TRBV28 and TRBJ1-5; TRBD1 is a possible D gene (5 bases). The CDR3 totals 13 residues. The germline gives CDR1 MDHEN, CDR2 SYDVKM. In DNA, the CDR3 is TGTGCCAGCAGGTACTTGACTGGGGCATCCATCAATTTT. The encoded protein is CASRYLTGASINF. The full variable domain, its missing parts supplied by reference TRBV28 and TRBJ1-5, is DVKVTQSSRYLVKRTGEKVFLECVQDMDHENMFWYRQDPGLGLRLIYFSYDVKMKEKGDIPEGYSVSREKKERFSLILESASTNQTSMYLCASRYLTGASINFGDGTRLSIL.

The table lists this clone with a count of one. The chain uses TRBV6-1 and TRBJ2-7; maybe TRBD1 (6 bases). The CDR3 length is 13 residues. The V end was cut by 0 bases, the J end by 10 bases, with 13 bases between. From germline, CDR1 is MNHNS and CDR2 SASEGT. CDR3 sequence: CASSEAYRVLQYF. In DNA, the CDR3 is TGTGCCAGCAGTGAAGCCTACAGGGTCCTACAGTACTTC.

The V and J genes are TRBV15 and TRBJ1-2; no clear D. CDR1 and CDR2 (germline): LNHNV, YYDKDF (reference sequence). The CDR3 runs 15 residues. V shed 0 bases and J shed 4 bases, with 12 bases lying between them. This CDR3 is CATSRDTGSFYGYTF. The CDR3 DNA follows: TGTGCCACCAGCAGAGATACGGGAAGTTTCTATGGCTACACCTTC.

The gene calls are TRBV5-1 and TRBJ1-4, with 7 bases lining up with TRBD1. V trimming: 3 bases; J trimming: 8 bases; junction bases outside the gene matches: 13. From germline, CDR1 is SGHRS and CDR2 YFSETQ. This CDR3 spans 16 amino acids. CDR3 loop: CASSSGRDSPSEKLFF. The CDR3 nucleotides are TGCGCCAGCAGCTCAGGACGGGACAGCCCCTCGGAAAAACTGTTTTTT.

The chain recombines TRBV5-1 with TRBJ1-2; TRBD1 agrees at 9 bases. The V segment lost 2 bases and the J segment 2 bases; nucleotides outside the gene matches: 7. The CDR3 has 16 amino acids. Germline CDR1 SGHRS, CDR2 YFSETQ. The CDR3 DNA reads TGCGCCAGCAGCTTCGACGGGACAGGGTCCAACTATGGCTACACCTTC. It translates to CASSFDGTGSNYGYTF. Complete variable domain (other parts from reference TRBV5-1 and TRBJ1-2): KAGVTQTPRYLIKTRGQQVTLSCSPISGHRSVSWYQQTPGQGLQFLFEYFSETQRNKGNFPGRFSGRQFSNSRSEMNVSTLELGDSALYLCASSFDGTGSNYGYTFGSGTRLTVV.

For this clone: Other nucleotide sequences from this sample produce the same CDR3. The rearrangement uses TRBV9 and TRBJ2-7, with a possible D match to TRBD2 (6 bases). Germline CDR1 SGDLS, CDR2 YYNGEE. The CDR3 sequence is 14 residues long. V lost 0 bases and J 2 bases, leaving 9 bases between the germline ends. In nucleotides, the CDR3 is TGTGCCAGCAGCGTAGGCACGGGGGCCTACGAGCAGTACTTC. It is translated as CASSVGTGAYEQYF.

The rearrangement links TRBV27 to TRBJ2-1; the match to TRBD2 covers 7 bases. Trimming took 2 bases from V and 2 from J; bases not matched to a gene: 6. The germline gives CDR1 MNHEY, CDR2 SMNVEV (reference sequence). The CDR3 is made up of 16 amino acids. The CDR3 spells CASSLRVRGAYNEQFF. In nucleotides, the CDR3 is TGTGCCAGCAGTTTAAGGGTTCGGGGGGCCTACAATGAGCAGTTCTTC.

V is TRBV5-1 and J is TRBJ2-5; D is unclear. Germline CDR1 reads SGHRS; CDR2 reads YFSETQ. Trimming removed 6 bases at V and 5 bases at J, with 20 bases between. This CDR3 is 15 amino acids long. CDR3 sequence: CASMLSSSPVETQYF. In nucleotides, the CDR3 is TGCGCCAGCATGCTAAGCTCCTCGCCGGTCGAGACCCAGTACTTC.